The clone carrying this T cell receptor (beta chain) was observed a few times. Its target is not known. This specimen comes from a study of T cell repertoires in cytomegalovirus infection. Study background: Evidence of both CMV infection and a matching HLA type came from public TCR beta signatures. Overall study findings and caveats: CMV-specific TCR beta clonotypes restricted by HLA-C dominated the ex vivo response.

TCRdb itself ran the reads through MiXCR, one entry per CDR3 protein. The sample gives about 830,000 distinct CDR3 sequences, over 25% of which show up once; 12% is in the top ten. Per the germline V gene, CDR1 is LNHNV and CDR2 is YYDKDF (reference sequence). This CDR3 comprises 15 residues. Trimming removed 6 bases from V and 1 base from J, with 14 bases in between. This chain links TRBV15 with TRBJ2-3, with D perhaps matching TRBD2 (5 bases). The sequencing here drew on cultured CD8+ T cells from PBMCs, taken from culture after CMV antigen stimulation. The TCR sequence derives from a human donor in good health (CMV status not recorded). Some clones in this sample may be carry-over from other donors' samples. The CDR3 bases are TGTGCCACCAGGCCGGGAAGGGCACGCACAGATACGCAGTATTTT. Translation gives CATRPGRARTDTQYF.